Listed below are T cell receptor beta chains from one sample, sequenced in a study of T cell changes during pregnancy in multiple sclerosis. Assay: immunoSEQ multiplex PCR; the TCRdb copy retains only in-frame clones and omits some. The sample lists more than 20,000 clones; less than 95% were seen once. The source material was CD4+ T cells from peripheral blood mononuclear cells, sampled in the third trimester of pregnancy. The receptors were gathered from a female donor with multiple sclerosis, enrolled in a pregnancy study. The CDR3 runs from the conserved cysteine through the conserved F or W. Each record gives: D gene, J gene, V gene, clone size, CDR3 DNA, CDR3 protein. D genes are given only for firm matches. The size of a clone is reported for some rows only, either as once, few or many, or as a class for expanded clones.

NA | TRBJ1-1 | TRBV4-3 | NA | TGCGCCAGCAGCCCCGAATACATGAACACTGAAGCTTTCTTT | CASSPEYMNTEAFF
TRBD1 | TRBJ1-2 | TRBV4-3 | NA | TGCGCCAGCAGCCAAGTTCCTGAGACAGGGTATGGCTACACCTTC | CASSQVPETGYGYTF
TRBD1 | TRBJ2-1 | TRBV4-1 | NA | TGCGCCAGCAGCCAAGGATGGGACAGGTATAATGAGCAGTTCTTC | CASSQGWDRYNEQFF
NA | TRBJ1-1 | TRBV6-6 | NA | TGTGCCAGCACCCAACCCCCGGGGAACACTGAAGCTTTCTTT | CASTQPPGNTEAFF
NA | TRBJ1-3 | TRBV6-5 | NA | TGTGCCAGCAGTTGGGACATCTCTGGAAACACCATATATTTT | CASSWDISGNTIYF
NA | TRBJ1-2 | TRBV7-6 | NA | TGTGCCAGCAGCGCCGGGGGGGGGTATGGCTACACCTTC | CASSAGGGYGYTF
TRBD1 | TRBJ1-6 | TRBV10-3 | NA | TGTGCCATCAGTGAGTTTGTTCGACAGGGGGATGAATCACCCCTCCACTTT | CAISEFVRQGDESPLHF
TRBD1 | TRBJ2-7 | TRBV5-1 | NA | TGCGCCAGCAGCTTCGGGGACAGGGCGAAGAAGTACTTC | CASSFGDRAKKYF
NA | TRBJ1-6 | TRBV6-1 | NA | TGTGCCAGCAGTCTCGACAGGAACTATAATTCACCCCTCCACTTT | CASSLDRNYNSPLHF
TRBD2 | TRBJ2-1 | TRBV7-2 | NA | TGTGCCAGCACCAGGACTAGCGGGGGTTGGAATGAGCAGTTCTTC | CASTRTSGGWNEQFF
NA | TRBJ1-3 | TRBV6-5 | once | TGTGCCAGCAGTTCCCGTTCTGGAAACACCATATATTTT | CASSSRSGNTIYF
TRBD2 | TRBJ2-1 | TRBV18 | NA | TGTGCCAGCACCCCGGGAGGGCTAGGGATGGAGCAGTTCTTC | CASTPGGLGMEQFF
TRBD1 | TRBJ2-7 | TRBV7-7 | NA | TGTGCTAGCAGCTCGGACAGGGGCGGCGAGCAGTACTTC | CASSSDRGGEQYF
NA | TRBJ1-2 | TRBV20-1 | once | TGCAGTGGGGGCAGGGGACATGGCTACACCTTC | CSGGRGHGYTF
NA | TRBJ1-3 | TRBV11-2 | NA | TGTGCCAGCAGCCCAGGGGCCGGAAACACCATATATTTT | CASSPGAGNTIYF
TRBD1 | TRBJ2-2 | TRBV9 | NA | TGTGCCAGCAGCGCCTCTCGGTTGACAGGGCGTCTCACCGGGGAGCTGTTTTTT | CASSASRLTGRLTGELFF
NA | TRBJ2-5 | TRBV15 | NA | TGTGCCACCACCCGCCCAGGGGCCTCTAGAGAGACCCAGTACTTC | CATTRPGASRETQYF
TRBD1 | TRBJ1-3 | TRBV5-4 | once | TGTGCCAGCAGCTCAGTACAGGGGGCTGGAAACACCATATATTTT | CASSSVQGAGNTIYF
NA | TRBJ1-1 | TRBV11-1 | NA | TGTGCCAGCAGCTTAGCTGCAGGGGTGAACACTGAAGCTTTCTTT | CASSLAAGVNTEAFF
TRBD1 | TRBJ2-3 | TRBV5-6 | NA | TGTGCCAGCAGCCAAGACAGGGGAGTCAGCACAGATACGCAGTATTTT | CASSQDRGVSTDTQYF
NA | TRBJ1-1 | TRBV18 | NA | TGTGCCAGCTCACCAACTTCCATGAACACTGAAGCTTTCTTT | CASSPTSMNTEAFF
NA | TRBJ1-3 | TRBV7-9 | once | TGTGCCAGCAGCTTAAGGGCGCTGGTTAGGGGTGACTCTGGAAACACCATATATTTT | CASSLRALVRGDSGNTIYF
NA | TRBJ1-1 | TRBV4-3 | NA | TGCGCCAGCAGCCAAGACGGGAGGGGGGGGACTGAAGCTTTCTTT | CASSQDGRGGTEAFF
NA | TRBJ2-5 | TRBV11-3 | NA | TGTGCCAGCAGCTTAGGAATAGCGACTAGACGGGAGACCCAGTACTTC | CASSLGIATRRETQYF
NA | TRBJ2-7 | TRBV25-1 | NA | TGTGCCAGCAGTGGGACAGTGGGGCCCTACGAGCAGTACTTC | CASSGTVGPYEQYF
NA | TRBJ1-6 | TRBV19 | NA | TGTGCCAGTAGTATCGGGATATTT | CASSIGIF
TRBD2 | TRBJ2-1 | TRBV7-9 | NA | TGTGCCAGCAGCCTAACTAGCGGGTACAATGAGCAGTTCTTC | CASSLTSGYNEQFF
TRBD2 | TRBJ2-1 | TRBV12-5 | NA | TGTGCTAGTGGTCGTCAAAAGACTAGCGGGGGGACCCACAATGAGCAGTTCTTC | CASGRQKTSGGTHNEQFF
TRBD1 | TRBJ1-5 | TRBV5-6 | NA | TGTGCCAGCAGCTTGGGACAGGGGGACAATCAGCCCCAGCATTTT | CASSLGQGDNQPQHF